This T cell receptor beta chain was recovered during a study of T cell changes during pregnancy in multiple sclerosis (dated by TCRdb to between 2017 and 2020). Regarding the study in general: The study examined how the T cell repertoire changed over the course of pregnancy in women with multiple sclerosis.

The trim is 4 bases for V and 6 bases for J, with a gap of 10 bases between the germline ends. From a lookup of the germline V gene, CDR1 and CDR2 are SGHTA and FQGTGA. The CDR3, from cysteine to phenylalanine, totals 13 residues. The entry retains the CDR3 DNA only, 39 bases that are in frame from base 1. Points on this clone: There is no known antigen for this receptor. No much larger clone exists at a distance of one base, and base qualities are not known.

The library relied on the immunoSEQ multiplex PCR assay. Imported from immuneACCESS, the table was reduced by TCRdb to in-frame sequences with V and J called. These copies leave out some clones; in studies compared against another copy, an unresolved V gene accounts for under half, and the cause of the remainder is not known. For this sample there are over 50,000 clones; roughly 90% appear just once. The top ten clonotypes cover roughly 2.3% of the sample. The chain employs TRBV7-3 and TRBJ2-1, with TRBD2 perhaps the D gene, on 5 matching bases. The input for sequencing was peripheral blood, taken in the first trimester of pregnancy. This receptor was identified in a female donor with multiple sclerosis, enrolled in a pregnancy study. The nucleotide sequence reads as follows: TGTGCCAGCAGCTGGGGTGGGAGCAATGAGCAGTTCTTC. Its protein is CASSWGGSNEQFF.